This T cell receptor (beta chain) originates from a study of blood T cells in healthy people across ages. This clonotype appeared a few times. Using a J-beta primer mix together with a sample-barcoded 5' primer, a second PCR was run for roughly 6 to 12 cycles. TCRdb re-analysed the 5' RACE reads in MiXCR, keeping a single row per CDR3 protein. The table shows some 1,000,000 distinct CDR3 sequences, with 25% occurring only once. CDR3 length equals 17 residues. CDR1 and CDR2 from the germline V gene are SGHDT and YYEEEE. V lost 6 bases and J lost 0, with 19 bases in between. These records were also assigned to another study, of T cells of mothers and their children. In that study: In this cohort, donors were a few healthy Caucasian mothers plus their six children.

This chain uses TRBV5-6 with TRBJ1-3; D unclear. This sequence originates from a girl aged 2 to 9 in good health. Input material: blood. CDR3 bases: TGTGCCAGCACGAGAAGTCCGAGGGAAAGCTCTGGAAACACCATATATTTT. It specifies CASTRSPRESSGNTIYF.